This T cell receptor beta chain came from a study of cytomegalovirus exposure and HLA in healthy donors. Study-wide results and caveats: Serostatus for CMV was the only available immune exposure information.

Primers: 60 Vbeta forward and 13 Jbeta reverse. In the original processing: An analysis performed later counted 81 million or so unique TCR beta chains (approximately 12 million of them shared). TCRdb's copy holds only in-frame clones and misses some; the assay was immunoSEQ multiplex PCR. Clone size and V and J calls were adopted from that table, with D and trimming inferred from the DNA. The sample shows 130,000 to 150,000 clones, roughly 78% of them seen only once. V lost 5 bases and J lost 5; bases outside the gene matches: 2. The CDR3 covers 12 residues. Germline CDR1 and CDR2: ENHRY and SYGVKD. A few counts support this clone. Its specificity is not known.

The material sequenced was PBMCs. The gene calls are TRBV10-3 and TRBJ1-2; TRBD1 agrees at 7 bases. This receptor was identified in a female donor in good health and CMV-seronegative. The CDR3 sequence: CAISMTGYGYTF. The CDR3 nucleotides read TGTGCCATCAGTATGACAGGGTATGGCTACACCTTC.